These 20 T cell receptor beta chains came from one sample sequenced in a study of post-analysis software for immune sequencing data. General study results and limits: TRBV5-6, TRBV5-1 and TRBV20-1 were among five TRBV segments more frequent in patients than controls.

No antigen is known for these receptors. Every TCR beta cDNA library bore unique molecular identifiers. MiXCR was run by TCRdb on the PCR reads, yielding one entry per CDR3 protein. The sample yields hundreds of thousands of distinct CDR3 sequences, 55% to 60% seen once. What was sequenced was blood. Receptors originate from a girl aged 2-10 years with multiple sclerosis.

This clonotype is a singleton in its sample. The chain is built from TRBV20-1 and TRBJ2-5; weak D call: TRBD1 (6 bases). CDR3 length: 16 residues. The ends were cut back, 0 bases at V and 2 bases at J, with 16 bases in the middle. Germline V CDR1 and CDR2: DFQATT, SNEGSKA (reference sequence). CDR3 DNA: TGCAGTGCTAGAGACGGGGACACCCTACTACAAGAGACCCAGTACTTC. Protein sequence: CSARDGDTLLQETQYF.

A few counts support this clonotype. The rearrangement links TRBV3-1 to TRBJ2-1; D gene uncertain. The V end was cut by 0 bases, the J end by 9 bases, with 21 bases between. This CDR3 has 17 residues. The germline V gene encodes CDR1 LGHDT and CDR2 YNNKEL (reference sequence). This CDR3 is CASSQDLVSKGLGEQFF. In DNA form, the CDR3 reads TGTGCCAGCAGCCAAGATCTTGTGAGTAAAGGTCTTGGTGAGCAGTTCTTC.

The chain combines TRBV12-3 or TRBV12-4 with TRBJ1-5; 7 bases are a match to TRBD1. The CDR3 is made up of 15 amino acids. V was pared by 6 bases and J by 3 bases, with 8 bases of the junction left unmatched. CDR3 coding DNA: TGTGCCAGCAGAGAGACAGGGCGCCTCAATCAGCCCCAGCATTTT. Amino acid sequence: CASRETGRLNQPQHF.

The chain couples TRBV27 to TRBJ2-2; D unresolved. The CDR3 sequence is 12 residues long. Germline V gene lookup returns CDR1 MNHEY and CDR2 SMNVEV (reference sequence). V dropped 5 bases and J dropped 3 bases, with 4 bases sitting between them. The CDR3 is CASSLYTGELFF. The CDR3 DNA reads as TGTGCCAGCAGTCTCTACACCGGGGAGCTGTTTTTT.

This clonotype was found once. Here the CDR3 reads CASSPPSQGRAFF. DNA of the CDR3: TGTGCCAGCAGTCCGCCGTCCCAGGGCCGGGCTTTCTTT. The chain carries TRBV12-3 or TRBV12-4 and TRBJ1-1; D may be TRBD1 (5 bases). The V end was cut by 5 bases, the J end by 11 bases, with 18 bases between. The CDR3 contains 13 residues.

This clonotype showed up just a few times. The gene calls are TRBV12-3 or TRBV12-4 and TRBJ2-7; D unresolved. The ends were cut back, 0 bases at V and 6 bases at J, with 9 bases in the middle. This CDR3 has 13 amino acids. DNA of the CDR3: TGTGCCAGCAGTTTAGCGAGCTTCGCCGAGCAGTACTTC. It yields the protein CASSLASFAEQYF.

CDR3: CSARDPQTSWETQYF. The CDR3 DNA sequence: TGCAGTGCTAGAGATCCGCAGACTAGCTGGGAGACCCAGTACTTC. The rearrangement uses TRBV20-1 and TRBJ2-7; 7 positions agree with TRBD2. The J call may be mistaken, given a closer DNA end match to TRBJ2-5. The germline V gene has CDR1 DFQATT and CDR2 SNEGSKA (reference sequence). This CDR3 is 15 amino acids long.

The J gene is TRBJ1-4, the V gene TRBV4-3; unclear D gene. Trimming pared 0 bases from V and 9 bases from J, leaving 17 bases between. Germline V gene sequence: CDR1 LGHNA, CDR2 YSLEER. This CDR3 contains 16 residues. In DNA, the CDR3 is TGCGCCAGCAGCCAAGAAAGGGTAGATCCCTCGCAAAAACTGTTTTTT. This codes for CASSQERVDPSQKLFF.

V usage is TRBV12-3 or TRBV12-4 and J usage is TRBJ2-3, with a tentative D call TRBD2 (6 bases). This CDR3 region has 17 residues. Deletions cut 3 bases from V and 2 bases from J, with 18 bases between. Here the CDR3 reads CASSFKVAETFTDTQYF. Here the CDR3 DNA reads TGTGCCAGCAGTTTTAAGGTAGCGGAGACCTTCACAGATACGCAGTATTTT.

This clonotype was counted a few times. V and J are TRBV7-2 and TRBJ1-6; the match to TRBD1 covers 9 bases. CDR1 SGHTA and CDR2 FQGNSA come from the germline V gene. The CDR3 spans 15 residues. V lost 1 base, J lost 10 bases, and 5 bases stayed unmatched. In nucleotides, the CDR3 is TGTGCCAGCAGCTTAGAAGGGACAGGGAGATCACCCCTCCACTTT. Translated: CASSLEGTGRSPLHF.

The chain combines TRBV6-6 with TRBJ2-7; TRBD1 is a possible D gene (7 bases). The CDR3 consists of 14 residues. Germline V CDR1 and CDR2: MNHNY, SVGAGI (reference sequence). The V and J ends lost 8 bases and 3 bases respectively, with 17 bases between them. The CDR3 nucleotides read TGTGCCAGCGGATCCTACAGGGGAGGCTACGAGCAGTACTTC. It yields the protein CASGSYRGGYEQYF.

The CDR3 sequence: CASSSRLPILYNEQFF. CDR3 in DNA: TGTGCCAGCAGCTCCCGACTGCCTATACTCTACAATGAGCAGTTCTTC. V and J are TRBV5-6 and TRBJ2-1; D remains ambiguous. Germline V gene lookup returns CDR1 SGHDT and CDR2 YYEEEE. The ends were cut back, 3 bases at V and 3 bases at J, with 16 bases in the middle. This CDR3 is built from 16 residues.

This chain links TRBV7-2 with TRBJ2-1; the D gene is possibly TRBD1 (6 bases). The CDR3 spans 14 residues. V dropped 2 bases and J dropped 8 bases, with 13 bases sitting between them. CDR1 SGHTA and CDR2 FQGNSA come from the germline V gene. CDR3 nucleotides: TGTGCCAGCAGCTTATATCCAGGGGTCGATGAGCAGTTCTTC. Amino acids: CASSLYPGVDEQFF. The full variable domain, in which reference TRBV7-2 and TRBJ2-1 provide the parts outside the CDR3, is GAGVSQSPSNKVTEKGKDVELRCDPISGHTALYWYRQSLGQGLEFLIYFQGNSAPDKSGLPSDRFSAERTGGSVSTLTIQRTQQEDSAVYLCASSLYPGVDEQFFGPGTRLTVL.

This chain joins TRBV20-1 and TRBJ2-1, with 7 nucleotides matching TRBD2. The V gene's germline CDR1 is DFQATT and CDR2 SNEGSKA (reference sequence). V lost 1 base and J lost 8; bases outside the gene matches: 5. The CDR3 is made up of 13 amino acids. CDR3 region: CSARGGGTDEQFF. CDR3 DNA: TGCAGTGCTAGAGGGGGGGGGACTGATGAGCAGTTCTTC.

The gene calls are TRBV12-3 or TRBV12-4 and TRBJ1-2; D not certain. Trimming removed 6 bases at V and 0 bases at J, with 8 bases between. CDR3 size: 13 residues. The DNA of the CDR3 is TGTGCCAGCAGATTAAGTTCTAACTATGGCTACACCTTC. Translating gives CASRLSSNYGYTF.

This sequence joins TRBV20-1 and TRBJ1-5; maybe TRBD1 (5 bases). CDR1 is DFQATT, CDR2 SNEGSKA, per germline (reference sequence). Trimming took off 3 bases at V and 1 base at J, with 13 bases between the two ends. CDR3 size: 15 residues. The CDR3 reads CSASSWQGSNQPQHF. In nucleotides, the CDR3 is TGCAGTGCTAGTTCTTGGCAGGGAAGCAATCAGCCCCAGCATTTT.

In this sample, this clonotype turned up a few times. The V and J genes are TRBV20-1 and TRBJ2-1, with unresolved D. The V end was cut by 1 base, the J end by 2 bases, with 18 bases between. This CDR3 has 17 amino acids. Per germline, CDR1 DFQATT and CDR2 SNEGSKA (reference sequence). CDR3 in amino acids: CSARGLFGERPYNEQFF. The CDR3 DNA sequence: TGCAGTGCTAGAGGCCTCTTTGGGGAACGGCCCTACAATGAGCAGTTCTTC.

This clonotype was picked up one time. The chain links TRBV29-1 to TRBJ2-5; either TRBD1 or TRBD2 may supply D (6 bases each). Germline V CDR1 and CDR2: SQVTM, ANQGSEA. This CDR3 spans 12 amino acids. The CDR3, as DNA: TGCAGAGAGCGAGGGACAAGTCGGGAGCAGTACTTC. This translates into CRERGTSREQYF.

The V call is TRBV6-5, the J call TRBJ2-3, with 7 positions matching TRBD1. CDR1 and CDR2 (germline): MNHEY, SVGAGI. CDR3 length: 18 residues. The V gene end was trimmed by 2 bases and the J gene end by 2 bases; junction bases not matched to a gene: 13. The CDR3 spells CASSYRRWTQGFTDTQYF. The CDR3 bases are TGTGCCAGCAGTTACCGGCGCTGGACACAGGGGTTCACAGATACGCAGTATTTT.

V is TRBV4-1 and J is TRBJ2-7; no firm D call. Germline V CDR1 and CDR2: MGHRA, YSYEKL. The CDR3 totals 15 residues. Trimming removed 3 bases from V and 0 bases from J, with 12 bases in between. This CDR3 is CASSHGPRSSYEQYF. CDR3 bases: TGCGCCAGCAGCCATGGACCGAGGAGCTCCTACGAGCAGTACTTC.